This T cell receptor beta chain was captured in a study of T cells after yellow fever vaccination (dated by TCRdb to about 2019). Background for the entire study: Libraries from fractions with low cell numbers were prepared with the SMART-Seq v4 Ultra Low Input RNA kit. Bulk TCR alpha and beta repertoires were sequenced longitudinally to track T-cell clones before and after primary and booster YFV17D yellow fever vaccination. Two healthy male donors made up the cohort, one aged 18 to 29 years and the other aged 30 to 39 years. Blood samples were taken at several timepoints before and after primary and secondary immunization, and bulk PBMC replicates and cell subsets were isolated. Results the study describes overall, beyond this receptor: After the booster, most of the clones that had expanded following primary vaccination were detected again (almost 98% of CD4 and around 90% of CD8), which suggests that memory was broadly maintained. The study included only a couple of donors, which limits how far the findings can be generalized. A small fraction of clonotypes showed up in both the CD4 and CD8 compartments, probably as a result of convergent recombination. Because abundant contaminating clonotypes from the bulk population could be contained in FACS-sorted repertoires, computational filtering was required. The secondary T-cell response was found to be weaker but faster than the primary response, with a peak reached on day 5 rather than on day 15.

The sample holds a few counts of this clonotype. Its antigen specificity is not known. No base quality information exists; no much larger clone differs at one position. TCR cDNA was synthesized by 5'RACE template switching, through which a universal primer site and unique molecular identifiers were introduced. cDNA synthesis was primed from both the TCR alpha and TCR beta constant segments. Libraries were amplified in two PCR steps, with sample barcodes and sequencing adapters added in the second step. Libraries were sequenced on Illumina HiSeq 2500 (2x100 bp) or NovaSeq (2x150 bp). On the study's bioinformatics: Demultiplexing of reads and collapsing into UMI consensus sequences were performed with MIGEC, and V(D)J alignment was carried out with MiXCR. Vaccine-responding clonotypes were defined with edgeR using replicate PBMC samples, requiring FDR below 0.01 and a log2 fold change above 5 up to day 15. Each bulk clonotype received a CD4 or CD8 identity based on whether the sequenced CD4 or CD8 repertoire contained that clonotype at higher abundance. Clones were called with MiXCR by TCRdb after fastp trimmed the public reads at Q25, and only in-frame beta chains were retained. Each record represents a unique CDR3 protein, reported with the most common genes and DNA among its rows. The V and J calls, along with clone size, are taken from TCRdb and not from the paper's own processing. A total of hundreds of thousands of distinct CDR3 sequences appear in this sample, about 7.8% of them only once. The ten largest clones add up to 17% of the sample.

Inclusive of the bounding cysteine and phenylalanine, the CDR3 is 15 residues long. The sequence is cut down to CDR3 DNA, 45 bases in frame from base 1. CDR1 and CDR2, per the germline V gene, are MNHNS and SASEGT. Trimming takes 7 bases from V and 4 bases from J, and the germline ends sit 19 bases apart. Interpreted using the paper, the treatment or condition label stands for: live attenuated yellow fever vaccine strain. At each blood-draw timepoint, two biological replicates of bulk PBMCs were obtained. A standard Ficoll-Paque protocol was used to isolate PBMCs from peripheral blood. RNA was extracted with TriZol from bulk PBMCs, CD4 and CD8 fractions, and dextramer-positive and dextramer-negative fractions.

The V and J genes are TRBV6-1 and TRBJ2-5; TRBD1 could be the D gene, as 6 bases match. This clonotype originated in a man aged 18 to 30 who received the YFV17D yellow fever vaccine. Specimen: PBMCs, collected more than 40 days after the first yellow fever vaccination. CDR3 loop: CASTAPGARGETQYF. The bases are TGTGCCAGCACCGCCCCAGGGGCCCGTGGAGAGACCCAGTACTTC.